This entry lists 27 T cell receptor beta chains sequenced from one sample in a study of blood T cell repertoires in COVID-19. Profiled with immunoSEQ multiplex PCR; TCRdb holds only in-frame clones, not every one. This table has 95,000 to 150,000 clones, less than 75% appearing once. Sequencing was performed on peripheral blood. The receptors were gathered from a human donor with acute or convalescent COVID-19. The donor label of this sample is uncertain.

CDR3 loop: CASSLLAGLQEETQYF. The CDR3 DNA reads as TGTGCCAGCAGCTTATTAGCGGGCCTACAGGAAGAGACCCAGTACTTC. The chain couples TRBV7-7 to TRBJ2-5; the match to TRBD2 covers 7 bases. The germline CDR1 and CDR2 sequences are SSHAT and FNYEAQ (reference sequence). V was clipped by 2 bases and J by 3 bases; unmatched bases: 9. CDR3 length: 16 amino acids.

The CDR3 DNA sequence: TGTGCCAGCGGGACAGGGACCGTGAACACTGAAGCTTTCTTT. It encodes CASGTGTVNTEAFF. The V and J genes are TRBV2 and TRBJ1-1; 9 nucleotides match TRBD1. The CDR3 has 14 amino acids. V gave up 8 bases and J gave up 0 bases; unmatched junction bases: 4. CDR1 is SNHLY, CDR2 FYNNEI, per germline.

The chain employs TRBV18 and TRBJ2-5, with D unresolved. Per germline, CDR1 KGHSH and CDR2 LQKENI. Trimming removed 3 bases from V and 2 bases from J, with 16 bases in between. This CDR3 is 16 amino acids long. Here the CDR3 reads CASSPVVNQQQETQYF. CDR3 coding DNA: TGTGCCAGCTCACCGGTCGTAAACCAACAGCAAGAGACCCAGTACTTC.

The chain is built from TRBV2 and TRBJ2-2, with TRBD2 identical over 13 bases. The V and J ends lost 4 bases and 3 bases, in that order; junction bases with no gene match: 8. CDR1 SNHLY and CDR2 FYNNEI come from the germline V gene. This CDR3 is 18 amino acids long. CDR3 loop: CASSGLAGGLWDTGELFF. CDR3 DNA sequence: TGTGCCAGCAGTGGACTAGCGGGGGGTCTTTGGGACACCGGGGAGCTGTTTTTT.

The chain uses TRBV3-1 (or the pseudogene TRBV3-2) and TRBJ2-5, with a weak D call TRBD2 (6 bases). Per the germline V gene, CDR1 is LGHDT and CDR2 is YNNKEL (reference sequence). The germline V and J ends were trimmed by 4 bases and 5 bases, with 17 bases remaining between them. This CDR3 has 15 residues. The CDR3 coding sequence is TGTGCCAGCAGCCTAACCGACGCAGGGAGGGAGACCCAGTACTTC. Protein sequence: CASSLTDAGRETQYF.

The chain uses TRBV24-1 and TRBJ1-1; the match to TRBD1 covers 7 bases. The germline CDR1 and CDR2 sequences are KGHDR and SFDVKD. The CDR3 is 13 residues long. V dropped 10 bases and J dropped 0; count of bases not matched to a gene: 4. The CDR3 region has the DNA TGTGCCACAAGGGACAGTCTGAACACTGAAGCTTTCTTT. Translating it yields CATRDSLNTEAFF.

The chain uses TRBV10-3 and TRBJ2-6; 11 bases are a match to TRBD1. The CDR3 consists of 17 residues. Germline V lookup: CDR1 ENHRY, CDR2 SYGVKD. Trimming at V came to 4 bases and at J to 1 base, leaving 3 bases not matched to a gene. The CDR3 protein is CAISAGTGGSGANVLTF. The DNA of the CDR3 is TGTGCCATCAGTGCCGGGACAGGGGGTTCTGGGGCCAACGTCCTGACTTTC.

The gene calls are TRBV11-2 and TRBJ2-1; 14 bases line up with TRBD2. Germline CDR1 SGHAT, CDR2 FQNNGV. This CDR3 spans 17 amino acids. Losses at the gene ends were 4 bases for V and 3 bases for J; bases not matched to a gene: 5. This CDR3 is CASSSGLAGVRYNEQFF. CDR3 bases: TGTGCCAGCAGCTCGGGACTAGCGGGAGTCCGCTACAATGAGCAGTTCTTC.

The table lists this clone with a few counts. The CDR3 nucleotides read TGTGCCAGTAGTATAGACCCCCTGGGCAGGGGGATCGGGGAGCTGTTTTTT. It encodes CASSIDPLGRGIGELFF. The rearrangement links TRBV19 to TRBJ2-2, with TRBD1 matching 7 bases. J was trimmed by 7 bases and V by 0 bases; bases with no gene match: 11. This CDR3 has 17 residues. CDR1 LNHDA and CDR2 SQIVND come from the germline V gene (reference sequence).

The chain links TRBV3-1 (or the pseudogene TRBV3-2) to TRBJ2-5; D may be TRBD1 or TRBD2 (7 bases each). V lost 10 bases and J 4 bases, leaving 13 bases between the germline ends. The CDR3 is 12 amino acids. CDR1 and CDR2 (germline): LGHDT, YNNKEL (reference sequence). The DNA of the CDR3 is TGTGCCATCAGGGGGGGTGGAGAGACCCAGTACTTC. This gives the protein CAIRGGGETQYF.

The chain uses TRBV6-1 and TRBJ1-1; no firm D call. CDR1 and CDR2 (germline): MNHNS, SASEGT. V was pared by 1 base and J by 7 bases, with 13 bases between. The CDR3 sequence is 14 residues long. CDR3 loop: CASSEGTYGGEAFF. The CDR3 coding sequence is TGTGCCAGCAGTGAAGGGACCTACGGAGGTGAAGCTTTCTTT.

The gene calls are TRBV6-5 and TRBJ2-6, with unresolved D. Germline V CDR1 and CDR2: MNHEY, SVGAGI. There are 16 residues in the CDR3. Trimming left V 4 bases short and J 0 bases short, with 10 bases between. Here the CDR3 DNA reads TGTGCCAGCAGTTTCGAGGTGTTCTCTGGGGCCAACGTCCTGACTTTC. This sequence encodes CASSFEVFSGANVLTF.

J is TRBJ1-5 and V is TRBV18, with no clear D. CDR1 and CDR2 from the germline V gene are KGHSH and LQKENI. CDR3 length: 14 amino acids. The V end was cut by 6 bases, the J end by 5 bases, with 14 bases between. The DNA of the CDR3 is TGTGCCAGCTCCTACGTGGGGAGGGATCAGCCCCAGCATTTT. Translated: CASSYVGRDQPQHF. The whole variable domain, filled in from reference TRBV18 and TRBJ1-5, reads NAGVMQNPRHLVRRRGQEARLRCSPMKGHSHVYWYRQLPEEGLKFMVYLQKENIIDESGMPKERFSAEFPKEGPSILRIQQVVRGDSAAYFCASSYVGRDQPQHFGDGTRLSIL.

The chain is built from TRBV7-9 and TRBJ1-2; tentatively, D is TRBD1 (6 bases). CDR3 length: 15 residues. V was shortened by 5 bases and J by 8 bases, with 21 bases between the two germline ends. Germline CDR1 reads SEHNR; CDR2 reads FQNEAQ (reference sequence). In DNA form, the CDR3 reads TGTGCCAGCAGCCTCACAGCCACAGGGTTTCGGGGCTACACCTTC. Translation gives CASSLTATGFRGYTF.

The chain combines TRBV9 with TRBJ2-1, with D possibly being TRBD2 (5 bases). The V gene's germline CDR1 is SGDLS and CDR2 YYNGEE. The CDR3 length is 15 residues. V was pared by 2 bases and J by 5 bases, with 14 bases between. In DNA form, the CDR3 reads TGTGCCAGCAGCGTGAGCGGAAGACCGAACAATGAGCAGTTCTTC. Amino acid sequence: CASSVSGRPNNEQFF.

The chain joins TRBV2 to TRBJ2-5; 8 bases align to TRBD2. Germline assignment: CDR1 SNHLY and CDR2 FYNNEI. The CDR3 length is 14 residues. V lost 6 bases, J lost 5 bases, and 8 bases stayed unmatched. The CDR3 loop reads CASRQGTSLETQYF. CDR3 bases: TGTGCCAGCAGGCAGGGGACTAGTCTGGAGACCCAGTACTTC.

V and J are TRBV7-9 and TRBJ1-4; weak D call: TRBD1 (5 bases). Germline CDR1 SEHNR, CDR2 FQNEAQ (reference sequence). The ends were cut back, 2 bases at V and 6 bases at J, with 7 bases in the middle. The length of the CDR3 is 13 residues. The CDR3 spells CASSLQGDEKLFF. DNA for the CDR3: TGTGCCAGCAGCTTACAGGGTGATGAAAAACTGTTTTTT.

The chain couples TRBV5-6 to TRBJ1-5; no firm D call. Trimming pared 2 bases from V and 0 bases from J, leaving 9 bases between. Germline lookup yields CDR1 SGHDT and CDR2 YYEEEE. The CDR3 is made up of 15 amino acids. CDR3 in DNA: TGTGCCAGCAGCTTTCGAGGGTCTAGCAATCAGCCCCAGCATTTT. Protein sequence: CASSFRGSSNQPQHF.

This clone was picked up a small number of times. The chain combines TRBV12-3 or TRBV12-4 with TRBJ1-1; D may be TRBD1 (5 bases). The CDR3 runs to 13 residues. The V end lost 6 bases, the J end lost 1 base, and 9 bases lay between the germline ends. CDR3 DNA sequence: TGTGCCAGCAGATTACAGGAGAACACTGAAGCTTTCTTT. Translating gives CASRLQENTEAFF.

The chain couples TRBV19 to TRBJ1-4; D remains unclear. Germline V gene lookup returns CDR1 LNHDA and CDR2 SQIVND (reference sequence). The V end was cut by 3 bases, the J end by 9 bases, with 11 bases between. This CDR3 has 13 residues. Written as DNA, the CDR3 is TGTGCCAGTAGTATCCAACAGTTCCAAAAACTGTTTTTT. It is translated as CASSIQQFQKLFF.

CDR3 residues: CSARDKYEQYV. CDR3 in DNA: TGCAGTGCTAGGGACAAATACGAGCAGTACGTC. The V call is TRBV20-1, the J call TRBJ2-7, with D tentatively TRBD1 (5 bases). The germline V gene encodes CDR1 DFQATT and CDR2 SNEGSKA (reference sequence). The CDR3 is made up of 11 amino acids. Trimming shortened V by 3 bases and J by 4 bases, and 7 bases separated the two germline ends.

A word on this clone: The sample has other DNA sequences that encode this CDR3 too. The chain couples TRBV7-8 to TRBJ2-5; 10 nucleotides agree with TRBD2. Trimming removed 1 base from V and 4 bases from J; junction bases left unmatched: 6. Germline values: CDR1 SGHVS, CDR2 FQNEAQ. The CDR3 covers 16 residues. In DNA, the CDR3 is TGTGCCAGCAGCTTAGGGCTAGCGGGGGCGGTAGAGACCCAGTACTTC. It yields the protein CASSLGLAGAVETQYF.

The V call is TRBV5-6, the J call TRBJ1-1; 10 bases are a match to TRBD1. The CDR3 totals 14 residues. V was pared by 3 bases and J by 5 bases, with 4 bases of the junction left unmatched. Germline V gene lookup returns CDR1 SGHDT and CDR2 YYEEEE. This CDR3 is CASSYGTGETEAFF. CDR3 nucleotides: TGTGCCAGCAGCTACGGGACAGGGGAGACTGAAGCTTTCTTT.

The J gene is TRBJ1-1, the V gene TRBV6-2 or TRBV6-3, with D unclear. The V end lost 4 bases, the J end lost 1 base, and 16 bases lay between the germline ends. CDR1 and CDR2 from the germline V gene are MNHEY and SVGEGT. This CDR3 has 16 residues. The CDR3 spells CASSLFFSRGNTEAFF. The CDR3 DNA follows: TGTGCCAGCAGTTTATTCTTCTCGCGGGGGAACACTGAAGCTTTCTTT.

The chain is built from TRBV5-1 and TRBJ2-1; 10 bases map to TRBD1. This CDR3 contains 17 residues. V lost 0 bases to trimming and J lost 6 bases; unmatched junction nucleotides: 9. Germline loops: CDR1 SGHRS, CDR2 YFSETQ. DNA for the CDR3: TGCGCCAGCAGCTTGGCCCCGGGACAGGGGAACTTCAATGAGCAGTTCTTC. It codes for CASSLAPGQGNFNEQFF. Full variable domain (rest looked up from reference TRBV5-1 and TRBJ2-1): KAGVTQTPRYLIKTRGQQVTLSCSPISGHRSVSWYQQTPGQGLQFLFEYFSETQRNKGNFPGRFSGRQFSNSRSEMNVSTLELGDSALYLCASSLAPGQGNFNEQFFGPGTRLTVL.

V usage is TRBV18 and J usage is TRBJ2-5; D may be TRBD2 (6 bases). The V gene's germline CDR1 is KGHSH and CDR2 LQKENI. The CDR3 length is 17 residues. Trimming stripped 1 base from V and 0 bases from J, with 15 bases between. The CDR3 DNA is TGTGCCAGCTCACCACGAGAAAGAATAGCGGACCAAGAGACCCAGTACTTC. It translates to CASSPRERIADQETQYF.

This chain connects TRBV3-1 (or the pseudogene TRBV3-2) to TRBJ1-6; D remains unclear. Trimming cost V 5 bases and J 0 bases, with 14 bases left between them. This CDR3 has 17 amino acids. Germline CDR1 LGHDT, CDR2 YNNKEL (reference sequence). This CDR3 is CASSSQTGSSYNSPLHF. The CDR3 coding sequence is TGTGCCAGCAGCTCGCAGACTGGGAGCTCCTATAATTCACCCCTCCACTTT.